This is a list of T cell receptor beta chains from one sample in a study of T-cell memory formation after mild COVID-19. Using its own MiXCR run on the 5' RACE reads, TCRdb lists one record per CDR3 protein. This repertoire shows around 250,000 distinct CDR3 sequences, approximately 15% found once; its top ten account for 2.1%. The source material was PBMCs or a T cell subset sorted from them (not recorded which). The origin of the receptors is an adult woman who had mild COVID-19 (a few samples of this study predate the infection). Cell type and time point are not known. The CDR3 runs from the conserved cysteine through the conserved F or W. Fields, in order: CDR3 length, D gene, V gene, clone size, J gene, CDR3 DNA, CDR3 protein. A D gene is named only where the DNA matches it firmly. Clone size appears in some rows only: once, few, many, or a class for an expanded clone.

CDR3 length: 14; D gene: NA; V gene: TRBV7-2; clone size: many; J gene: TRBJ1-1; CDR3 DNA: TGTGCCAGCAGCTTAGGGGGCAGGGACACTGAAGCTTTCTTT; CDR3 protein: CASSLGGRDTEAFF
CDR3 length: 14; D gene: NA; V gene: TRBV6-5; clone size: many; J gene: TRBJ1-2; CDR3 DNA: TGTGCCAGCAGTTACGGCCCGGGGGCGGAAGGCTACACCTTC; CDR3 protein: CASSYGPGAEGYTF
CDR3 length: 16; D gene: TRBD2; V gene: TRBV19; clone size: few; J gene: TRBJ2-7; CDR3 DNA: TGTGCCAGTAGTACCGGCGGCGCGGGAGGGCCCTACGAGCAGTACTTC; CDR3 protein: CASSTGGAGGPYEQYF
CDR3 length: 14; D gene: NA; V gene: TRBV5-1; clone size: few; J gene: TRBJ2-3; CDR3 DNA: TGCGCCAGCAGCGCGGGGACTGTCACAGATACGCAGTATTTT; CDR3 protein: CASSAGTVTDTQYF
CDR3 length: 13; D gene: NA; V gene: TRBV7-2; clone size: few; J gene: TRBJ1-1; CDR3 DNA: TGTGCCAGCAGCAGGGGGAGGCGGACTGAAGCTTTCTTT; CDR3 protein: CASSRGRRTEAFF
CDR3 length: 14; D gene: NA; V gene: TRBV27; clone size: many; J gene: TRBJ1-5; CDR3 DNA: TGTGCCAGCAGTTTCGGGTATAGCAATCAGCCCCAGCATTTT; CDR3 protein: CASSFGYSNQPQHF
CDR3 length: 12; D gene: NA; V gene: TRBV4-3; clone size: NA; J gene: TRBJ2-1; CDR3 DNA: TGCGCCAGCAGTCGCGACAGAAATGAGCAGTTCTTC; CDR3 protein: CASSRDRNEQFF
CDR3 length: 15; D gene: NA; V gene: TRBV18; clone size: NA; J gene: TRBJ2-3; CDR3 DNA: TGTGCCAGCTCACCAATCGGGAGCCTCACAGATACGCAGTATTTT; CDR3 protein: CASSPIGSLTDTQYF
CDR3 length: 15; D gene: NA; V gene: TRBV7-2; clone size: few; J gene: TRBJ2-1; CDR3 DNA: TGTGCCAGCAGCTTAAGGACAGCGCCTTACAATGAGCAGTTCTTC; CDR3 protein: CASSLRTAPYNEQFF
CDR3 length: 19; D gene: TRBD1; V gene: TRBV20-1; clone size: few; J gene: TRBJ2-3; CDR3 DNA: TGCAGTGCTAGGGCCCCGGGCAGGGGGCATCATCTTAGCACAGATACGCAGTATTTT; CDR3 protein: CSARAPGRGHHLSTDTQYF
CDR3 length: 13; D gene: TRBD1; V gene: TRBV24-1; clone size: few; J gene: TRBJ2-1; CDR3 DNA: TGTGCCACCAGTCGACAGGGGAACAATGAGCAGTTCTTC; CDR3 protein: CATSRQGNNEQFF
CDR3 length: 16; D gene: NA; V gene: TRBV5-6; clone size: few; J gene: TRBJ2-5; CDR3 DNA: TGTGCCAGCAGCAGATATGGGGGGGCCTCCAAAGAGACCCAGTACTTC; CDR3 protein: CASSRYGGASKETQYF
CDR3 length: 13; D gene: NA; V gene: TRBV10-3; clone size: NA; J gene: TRBJ1-1; CDR3 DNA: TGTGCCATCAGTGAGTCGGGGAAGGGTTGGGCTTTCTTT; CDR3 protein: CAISESGKGWAFF
CDR3 length: 13; D gene: NA; V gene: TRBV2; clone size: NA; J gene: TRBJ2-3; CDR3 DNA: TGTGCCAGCAGTGAATCGGAACTACCCTCTGAGTATTTT; CDR3 protein: CASSESELPSEYF
CDR3 length: 15; D gene: TRBD2; V gene: TRBV15; clone size: NA; J gene: TRBJ2-7; CDR3 DNA: TGTGCCACCAGCAGGACTAGCGGGCCCCCCTACGAGCAGTACTTC; CDR3 protein: CATSRTSGPPYEQYF
CDR3 length: 13; D gene: NA; V gene: TRBV7-9; clone size: few; J gene: TRBJ2-1; CDR3 DNA: TGTGCCAGCTTCTCTCCTGGCCGGAATGAGCAGTTCTTC; CDR3 protein: CASFSPGRNEQFF
CDR3 length: 16; D gene: TRBD2; V gene: TRBV5-1; clone size: few; J gene: TRBJ2-3; CDR3 DNA: TGCGCCAGCAGCCCCGGTGGTCTAGCGGGGACAGATACGCAGTATTTT; CDR3 protein: CASSPGGLAGTDTQYF
CDR3 length: 15; D gene: TRBD1; V gene: TRBV15; clone size: few; J gene: TRBJ1-1; CDR3 DNA: TGTGCCACCAGCAGAGAATTCGGCACAGGGGGCATAGCTTTCTTT; CDR3 protein: CATSREFGTGGIAFF
CDR3 length: 15; D gene: TRBD2; V gene: TRBV24-1; clone size: few; J gene: TRBJ2-1; CDR3 DNA: TGTGCCACCAGTGGGAGCGGGAAGGAGAGCAATGAGCAGTTCTTC; CDR3 protein: CATSGSGKESNEQFF
CDR3 length: 16; D gene: NA; V gene: TRBV5-1; clone size: NA; J gene: TRBJ2-3; CDR3 DNA: TGCGCCAGCAGCTTGAGGTCCCCCTTTAGCACAGATACGCAGTATTTT; CDR3 protein: CASSLRSPFSTDTQYF
CDR3 length: 14; D gene: TRBD2; V gene: TRBV12-3/TRBV12-4; clone size: NA; J gene: TRBJ2-1; CDR3 DNA: TGTGCCAGCACCGCCCTAGCGGGGGTTAATGAGCAGTTCTTC; CDR3 protein: CASTALAGVNEQFF
CDR3 length: 12; D gene: NA; V gene: TRBV7-8; clone size: NA; J gene: TRBJ1-4; CDR3 DNA: TGTGCCAGCAGCTTTAACAGAGAAAAACTGTTTTTT; CDR3 protein: CASSFNREKLFF
CDR3 length: 14; D gene: TRBD2; V gene: TRBV27; clone size: few; J gene: TRBJ2-7; CDR3 DNA: TGTGCCAGCAGTAGTAGCGGGAAGGCCTACGAGCAGTACTTC; CDR3 protein: CASSSSGKAYEQYF
CDR3 length: 13; D gene: TRBD1; V gene: TRBV7-8; clone size: few; J gene: TRBJ1-1; CDR3 DNA: TGTGCCAGCAGCTTTGACAGGGCCACTGAAGCTTTCTTT; CDR3 protein: CASSFDRATEAFF
CDR3 length: 15; D gene: TRBD2; V gene: TRBV15; clone size: NA; J gene: TRBJ2-7; CDR3 DNA: TGTGCCACCAGCACCCTTGCGGGAGCTGTTAACGAGCAGTACTTC; CDR3 protein: CATSTLAGAVNEQYF
CDR3 length: 15; D gene: NA; V gene: TRBV6-5; clone size: few; J gene: TRBJ1-6; CDR3 DNA: TGTGCCAGCAGTTACGATTGGGAGATTAATTCACCCCTCCACTTT; CDR3 protein: CASSYDWEINSPLHF
CDR3 length: 13; D gene: NA; V gene: TRBV5-1; clone size: many; J gene: TRBJ2-2; CDR3 DNA: TGCGCCAGCAGCTTGGCGCCCACCGGGGAGCTGTTTTTT; CDR3 protein: CASSLAPTGELFF
CDR3 length: 13; D gene: TRBD1; V gene: TRBV10-3; clone size: NA; J gene: TRBJ2-7; CDR3 DNA: TGTGCCATGAGGGGGCTCTCCATAGCCGAGCAGTACTTC; CDR3 protein: CAMRGLSIAEQYF